The rows below give T cell receptor beta chains drawn from one sample of a study of blood T cell repertoires in COVID-19. Clones were read by immunoSEQ multiplex PCR, and TCRdb kept only the in-frame ones, dropping some. The sample lists some 77,000 clones, around 89% seen once, with roughly 4.5% in the top ten. The sequenced sample consisted of peripheral blood. The receptors here all came from an elderly woman with active or convalescent COVID-19. The CDR3 runs from the conserved cysteine through the conserved F or W. A D gene is named only where the DNA matches it firmly. Clone size appears in some rows only: once, few, many, or a class for an expanded clone.

J gene	V gene	clone size	D gene	CDR3 protein	CDR3 DNA
TRBJ2-2	TRBV6-4	few	.	CASSDSGGAGELFF	TGTGCCAGCAGTGACTCAGGGGGGGCCGGGGAGCTGTTTTTT
TRBJ2-7	TRBV7-6	.	.	CASSLDSGNSYEQYF	TGTGCCAGCAGCTTAGATTCAGGGAACTCCTACGAGCAGTACTTC
TRBJ1-5	TRBV28	.	.	CASSLQGRNQPQHF	TGTGCCAGCAGCCTCCAGGGGAGAAATCAGCCCCAGCATTTT
TRBJ2-7	TRBV7-6	.	.	CASSLVFGGEQYF	TGTGCCAGCAGCTTAGTTTTTGGAGGCGAGCAGTACTTC
TRBJ1-1	TRBV12-3/TRBV12-4	.	.	CASSLGFGGEAFF	TGTGCCAGCAGTTTAGGCTTCGGCGGTGAAGCTTTCTTT
TRBJ1-1	TRBV7-8	.	.	CASSLGDRIRTEAFF	TGTGCCAGCAGCTTAGGAGACAGGATACGCACTGAAGCTTTCTTT
TRBJ2-2	TRBV6-1	.	TRBD1	CASSEAKTGVTGELFF	TGTGCCAGCAGTGAAGCAAAGACAGGGGTAACCGGGGAGCTGTTTTTT
TRBJ1-2	TRBV6-5	once	TRBD1	CASRVEGAYDGYTF	TGTGCCAGCAGGGTCGAGGGGGCGTACGATGGCTACACCTTC
TRBJ2-3	TRBV7-6	.	TRBD1	CASTLGPRTGARDTQYF	TGTGCCAGCACATTAGGACCGAGGACAGGGGCTAGGGATACGCAGTATTTT
TRBJ2-7	TRBV15	.	TRBD1	CATSIRQGLSEQYF	TGTGCCACCAGCATAAGACAGGGTCTTTCCGAGCAGTACTTC
TRBJ1-3	TRBV5-4	.	.	CASSPPGSSGNTIYF	TGTGCCAGCAGCCCACCCGGGAGCTCTGGAAACACCATATATTTT
TRBJ2-1	TRBV19	.	TRBD2	CASRVAGTSYNEQFF	TGTGCCAGTAGGGTAGCGGGGACCTCCTACAATGAGCAGTTCTTC
TRBJ1-4	TRBV27	once	.	CASSMTGRNEKLFF	TGTGCCAGCAGTATGACAGGCCGTAATGAAAAACTGTTTTTT
TRBJ1-5	TRBV11-3	.	TRBD1	CASAPGHTHRGRFSNQPQHF	TGTGCCAGCGCCCCGGGACACACTCACAGGGGACGTTTTAGCAATCAGCCCCAGCATTTT
TRBJ1-5	TRBV19	.	.	CASSMAAGQNQPQHF	TGTGCCAGTAGTATGGCCGCAGGACAAAATCAGCCCCAGCATTTT
TRBJ2-2	TRBV4-1	once	TRBD1	CASSPNQDRVGTGELFF	TGCGCCAGCAGCCCCAACCAGGACAGGGTCGGTACCGGGGAGCTGTTTTTT
TRBJ2-3	TRBV9	.	TRBD1	CASSVGGRGTDTQYF	TGTGCCAGCAGCGTAGGCGGCAGGGGGACAGATACGCAGTATTTT
TRBJ1-2	TRBV5-1	.	TRBD1	CASSLAPGQGAYGYTF	TGCGCCAGCAGCCTCGCACCGGGACAGGGGGCCTATGGCTACACCTTC
TRBJ2-7	TRBV2	.	TRBD2	CASSEETTGREYF	TGTGCCAGCAGTGAAGAGACTACCGGGAGGGAGTACTTC
TRBJ2-4	TRBV5-4	.	TRBD1	CASSPRQGATKNIQYF	TGTGCCAGCAGCCCCCGTCAGGGGGCGACCAAAAACATTCAGTACTTC
TRBJ1-1	TRBV7-9	.	.	CASSSGQLTNTEAFF	TGTGCCAGCAGCTCTGGACAGCTAACGAACACTGAAGCTTTCTTT
TRBJ1-6	TRBV3-1/TRBV3-2	.	.	CASSQERLRNSPLHF	TGTGCCAGCAGCCAAGAGAGACTGCGTAATTCACCCCTCCACTTT
TRBJ2-3	TRBV15	.	TRBD1	CATSRGQGPGSDTQYF	TGTGCCACCAGCAGAGGACAGGGGCCGGGATCAGATACGCAGTATTTT
TRBJ2-7	TRBV5-1	.	.	CASSLRGVYEQYF	TGCGCCAGCAGCTTGCGGGGTGTTTACGAGCAGTACTTC
TRBJ2-1	TRBV29-1	.	.	CSVEDEGTAPYNEQFF	TGCAGCGTTGAAGATGAAGGGACTGCTCCCTACAATGAGCAGTTCTTC